These 23 T cell receptor beta chains were all obtained from the same sample, sequenced in a study of OX40 agonist ivuxolimab in advanced cancers. The table came from immunoSEQ multiplex PCR; TCRdb's copy has only in-frame clones and leaves some out. The sample carries roughly 54,000 clones, approximately 90% recorded once. Sequencing was performed on CD4+ or CD8+ T cells sorted from blood, taken in a trial of the OX40 agonist ivuxolimab. These receptors originate from an adult with an advanced solid tumor such as melanoma, head and neck, liver or kidney cancer.

V is TRBV19 and J is TRBJ2-7; possibly TRBD2 for D (7 bases). The CDR3 sequence is 14 residues long. With 5 bases removed from V and 6 bases from J, the gap between germline ends came to 17 bases. Germline values: CDR1 LNHDA, CDR2 SQIVND (reference sequence). This chain's CDR3 is CASSGGGGMAEQYF. The CDR3 DNA reads as TGTGCCAGTAGTGGCGGGGGCGGAATGGCCGAGCAGTACTTC.

V gene TRBV4-1 combines with J gene TRBJ1-6; D is ambiguous. The CDR3 is 12 residues long. In germline, CDR1 is MGHRA, CDR2 YSYEKL. V shed 5 bases and J shed 10 bases, with 9 bases lying between them. The DNA of the CDR3 is TGCGCCAGCAGCTCGATCGGCTCACCCCTCCACTTT. It is translated as CASSSIGSPLHF.

The chain carries TRBV29-1 and TRBJ2-1, with TRBD1 as a possible D gene (5 bases). The CDR3 covers 12 residues. CDR1 SQVTM and CDR2 ANQGSEA come from the germline V gene. V was trimmed by 1 base and J by 15 bases, leaving 16 bases between them. The CDR3 nucleotides read TGCAGCGTTGAAGCTGGTGAGGACATTGCGTTCTTC. Protein product: CSVEAGEDIAFF.

The V gene is TRBV11-2, the J gene TRBJ2-2, with 9 positions matching TRBD2. V shed 5 bases, J shed 6 bases, and the junction held 7 bases outside the gene matches. The CDR3 runs 15 residues. Germline V gene data show CDR1 as SGHAT and CDR2 as FQNNGV. The CDR3 protein is CASSRPLAGSGELFF. Here the CDR3 DNA reads TGTGCCAGCAGCCGACCCCTAGCGGGATCCGGGGAGCTGTTTTTT.

The rearrangement links TRBV6-5 to TRBJ1-1; D is unclear. This CDR3 region has 14 residues. Germline CDR1 reads MNHEY; CDR2 reads SVGAGI. V lost 0 bases and J 1 base, leaving 6 bases between the germline ends. CDR3 sequence (DNA): TGTGCCAGCAGTTACTCGTGGGGGAACACTGAAGCTTTCTTT. It codes for CASSYSWGNTEAFF.

V is TRBV30 and J is TRBJ2-5; a weak D match, TRBD2 (5 bases). Germline lookup yields CDR1 GTSNPN and CDR2 SVGIG (reference sequence). CDR3 length: 14 residues. V shed 0 bases and J shed 1 base, with 9 bases lying between them. CDR3 sequence reads: CAWSVVGIQETQYF. The CDR3 region has the DNA TGTGCCTGGAGTGTAGTCGGGATCCAAGAGACCCAGTACTTC.

For the CDR3, the DNA is TGTGCCGGCAATAGCGGGCAGGGCGGGGAGCTGTTTTTT. Translation: CAGNSGQGGELFF. The V call is TRBV30, the J call TRBJ2-2, with 7 bases fitting TRBD2. Germline V gene sequence: CDR1 GTSNPN, CDR2 SVGIG (reference sequence). CDR3 length: 13 amino acids. With V trimmed by 8 bases and J by 7 bases, 10 bases remained unmatched.

The V call is TRBV30, the J call TRBJ2-5, with D unresolved. The length of the CDR3 is 14 residues. V lost 0 bases and J 4 bases, leaving 12 bases between the germline ends. CDR1 is GTSNPN and CDR2 is SVGIG in the germline V gene (reference sequence). CDR3 sequence reads: CAWSVRRVGETQYF. In nucleotides, the CDR3 is TGTGCCTGGAGTGTACGAAGGGTCGGAGAGACCCAGTACTTC.

The chain employs TRBV18 and TRBJ2-1, with 9 bases matching TRBD1. The CDR3 has 16 residues. J lost 4 bases, V lost 0 bases, and 4 bases had no gene match. Germline V gene data show CDR1 as KGHSH and CDR2 as LQKENI. The CDR3 nucleotides are TGTGCCAGCTCACCACCTCCGACAGGGGGTTACAATGAGCAGTTCTTC. Translating gives CASSPPPTGGYNEQFF.

The sample holds one count of this clone. The chain employs TRBV5-4 and TRBJ2-2; D tentatively fits TRBD1 or TRBD2 (6 bases each). There are 14 residues in the CDR3. The ends were cut back, 9 bases at V and 7 bases at J, with 19 bases in the middle. CDR1 SGHNT and CDR2 YYREEE come from the germline V gene (reference sequence). CDR3 residues: CATRGDARGGELFF. The DNA of the CDR3 is TGTGCCACCCGCGGGGATGCCAGGGGCGGGGAGCTGTTTTTT.

The CDR3 loop is CATWMRTLGETQYF. CDR3 in DNA: TGCGCCACCTGGATGAGGACCTTGGGGGAGACCCAGTACTTC. The chain couples TRBV10-2 to TRBJ2-5, with D hard to call. Trimming left V 10 bases short and J 5 bases short, with 20 bases between. This CDR3 region has 14 residues. The V gene's germline CDR1 is WSHSY and CDR2 SAAADI.

This rearrangement joins TRBV2 to TRBJ1-1; D may be TRBD1 (6 bases). Trimming took 6 bases from V and 1 from J, leaving 9 bases between them. This CDR3 is built from 13 residues. Per the germline V gene, CDR1 is SNHLY and CDR2 is FYNNEI. Here the CDR3 DNA reads TGTGCCAGCAGACGGGGGGCGAACACTGAAGCTTTCTTT. This codes for CASRRGANTEAFF.

The chain employs TRBV30 and TRBJ1-1; TRBD1 is a possible D gene (5 bases). The V and J ends lost 3 bases and 12 bases respectively, with 14 bases between them. From germline, CDR1 is GTSNPN and CDR2 SVGIG (reference sequence). This CDR3 region has 11 residues. CDR3: CAWSGAAGTFF. CDR3 coding DNA: TGTGCCTGGAGCGGGGCGGCGGGAACTTTCTTT.

This chain uses TRBV13 with TRBJ1-1, with D possibly being TRBD1 (6 bases). Germline lookup yields CDR1 PRHDT and CDR2 FYEKMQ (reference sequence). The length of the CDR3 is 15 residues. The V end was cut by 0 bases, the J end by 5 bases, with 13 bases between. For the CDR3, the DNA is TGTGCCAGCAGCTTAGGACGGGGGCGTCAGACTGAAGCTTTCTTT. As protein: CASSLGRGRQTEAFF.

CDR3 protein: CASSFATNSGNTIYF. The CDR3 nucleotides read TGTGCCAGCAGCTTCGCCACAAACTCTGGAAACACCATATATTTT. The chain employs TRBV5-4 and TRBJ1-3; unclear D gene. This CDR3 comprises 15 residues. The V end lost 2 bases, the J end lost 0 bases, and 9 bases lay between the germline ends. Germline CDR1 and CDR2: SGHNT and YYREEE (reference sequence).

V is TRBV5-1 and J is TRBJ2-1, with 11 bases identical to TRBD2. V was clipped by 2 bases and J by 7 bases; unmatched bases: 2. Germline CDR1 is SGHRS and CDR2 is YFSETQ. The CDR3 contains 14 residues. CDR3 sequence: CASSFSSGRNEQFF. CDR3 nucleotides: TGCGCCAGCAGCTTTTCTAGCGGGAGGAATGAGCAGTTCTTC.

V and J are TRBV5-1 and TRBJ1-4; 12 bases agree with TRBD1. This CDR3 is built from 17 residues. Per the germline V gene, CDR1 is SGHRS and CDR2 is YFSETQ. The V gene end was trimmed by 4 bases and the J gene end by 1 base; junction bases not matched to a gene: 5. As DNA, the CDR3 is TGCGCCAGCAGCGATGGGACAGGGGGCCTAACTAATGAAAAACTGTTTTTT. This sequence encodes CASSDGTGGLTNEKLFF.

The chain employs TRBV5-1 and TRBJ2-5; 9 bases fit TRBD2. The J call may be in error: the DNA end matches TRBJ2-7 better. This CDR3 region has 15 residues. CDR1 is SGHRS, CDR2 YFSETQ, per germline. CDR3 sequence reads: CASSPNSGSAYEQYF. The CDR3 DNA sequence: TGCGCCAGCAGCCCGAATAGCGGGAGCGCCTACGAGCAGTACTTC.

This rearrangement joins TRBV7-9 to TRBJ2-1; D is perhaps TRBD2 (5 bases). Per the germline V gene, CDR1 is SEHNR and CDR2 is FQNEAQ (reference sequence). CDR3 size: 16 residues. Trimming pared 0 bases from V and 3 bases from J, leaving 12 bases between. CDR3 coding DNA: TGTGCCAGCAGCTTAGCGAGGCCCGGGGTCTACAATGAGCAGTTCTTC. Protein product: CASSLARPGVYNEQFF.

The gene calls are TRBV9 and TRBJ1-1; 7 nucleotides match TRBD1. The CDR3 totals 16 residues. J lost 3 bases, V lost 0 bases, and 8 bases had no gene match. Germline CDR1 reads SGDLS; CDR2 reads YYNGEE. CDR3 bases: TGTGCCAGCAGCGTAGGGGAGGGGGCGCTGGACACTGAAGCTTTCTTT. It yields the protein CASSVGEGALDTEAFF.

The sample holds one count of this clone. The CDR3 loop is CASSFSSGGAGDTQYF. CDR3 bases: TGTGCCAGTAGTTTCTCGAGCGGGGGGGCTGGAGATACGCAGTATTTT. The V call is TRBV19, the J call TRBJ2-3, with 10 bases that match TRBD2. This CDR3 has 16 amino acids. The germline gives CDR1 LNHDA, CDR2 SQIVND (reference sequence). Trimming at V came to 5 bases and at J to 5 bases, leaving 10 bases not matched to a gene.

This CDR3 is CASSHPPGTSTDTQYF. The CDR3, as DNA: TGTGCCAGCAGCCATCCTCCGGGAACCTCCACAGATACGCAGTATTTT. This rearrangement joins TRBV2 to TRBJ2-3; a possible D gene is TRBD2 (5 bases). The V gene lost 6 bases and the J gene lost 2 bases, with 18 bases spanning the gap. This CDR3 is 16 amino acids long. In germline, CDR1 is SNHLY, CDR2 FYNNEI.

The V call is TRBV4-1, the J call TRBJ2-7; D possibly uses TRBD1 or TRBD2 (5 bases each). Per germline, CDR1 MGHRA and CDR2 YSYEKL. Deletions cut 1 base from V and 0 bases from J, with 13 bases between. The CDR3 sequence is 16 residues long. Written as DNA, the CDR3 is TGCGCCAGCAGCCAAGTCGGGACCCGTAGCTCCTACGAGCAGTACTTC. It encodes CASSQVGTRSSYEQYF.